Below, one T cell receptor beta chain is given with its context. Clones were sequenced by immunoSEQ multiplex PCR, and TCRdb holds only the in-frame ones, with some missing. This table has roughly 250,000 clones, roughly 91% appearing once. The data derive from a study of blood T cell repertoires in COVID-19. V shed 5 bases, J shed 4 bases, and the junction held 1 base outside the gene matches. The CDR3 sequence is 13 residues long. Germline V gene sequence: CDR1 KGHSH, CDR2 LQKENI. Recruits, aged roughly 18 to 89 years, lived in 24 US areas. Participants were placed into cohorts based on the clinical history they reported.

Sequencing was done on a sample of PBMCs or T cells enriched from blood (not recorded which). This TCR came from a man in his forties who had recovered from COVID-19. This chain joins TRBV18 and TRBJ2-4; 8 bases align to TRBD1. Here the CDR3 reads CASSGTGKNIQYF. The CDR3 nucleotides are TGTGCCAGCTCAGGGACAGGTAAAAACATTCAGTACTTC.